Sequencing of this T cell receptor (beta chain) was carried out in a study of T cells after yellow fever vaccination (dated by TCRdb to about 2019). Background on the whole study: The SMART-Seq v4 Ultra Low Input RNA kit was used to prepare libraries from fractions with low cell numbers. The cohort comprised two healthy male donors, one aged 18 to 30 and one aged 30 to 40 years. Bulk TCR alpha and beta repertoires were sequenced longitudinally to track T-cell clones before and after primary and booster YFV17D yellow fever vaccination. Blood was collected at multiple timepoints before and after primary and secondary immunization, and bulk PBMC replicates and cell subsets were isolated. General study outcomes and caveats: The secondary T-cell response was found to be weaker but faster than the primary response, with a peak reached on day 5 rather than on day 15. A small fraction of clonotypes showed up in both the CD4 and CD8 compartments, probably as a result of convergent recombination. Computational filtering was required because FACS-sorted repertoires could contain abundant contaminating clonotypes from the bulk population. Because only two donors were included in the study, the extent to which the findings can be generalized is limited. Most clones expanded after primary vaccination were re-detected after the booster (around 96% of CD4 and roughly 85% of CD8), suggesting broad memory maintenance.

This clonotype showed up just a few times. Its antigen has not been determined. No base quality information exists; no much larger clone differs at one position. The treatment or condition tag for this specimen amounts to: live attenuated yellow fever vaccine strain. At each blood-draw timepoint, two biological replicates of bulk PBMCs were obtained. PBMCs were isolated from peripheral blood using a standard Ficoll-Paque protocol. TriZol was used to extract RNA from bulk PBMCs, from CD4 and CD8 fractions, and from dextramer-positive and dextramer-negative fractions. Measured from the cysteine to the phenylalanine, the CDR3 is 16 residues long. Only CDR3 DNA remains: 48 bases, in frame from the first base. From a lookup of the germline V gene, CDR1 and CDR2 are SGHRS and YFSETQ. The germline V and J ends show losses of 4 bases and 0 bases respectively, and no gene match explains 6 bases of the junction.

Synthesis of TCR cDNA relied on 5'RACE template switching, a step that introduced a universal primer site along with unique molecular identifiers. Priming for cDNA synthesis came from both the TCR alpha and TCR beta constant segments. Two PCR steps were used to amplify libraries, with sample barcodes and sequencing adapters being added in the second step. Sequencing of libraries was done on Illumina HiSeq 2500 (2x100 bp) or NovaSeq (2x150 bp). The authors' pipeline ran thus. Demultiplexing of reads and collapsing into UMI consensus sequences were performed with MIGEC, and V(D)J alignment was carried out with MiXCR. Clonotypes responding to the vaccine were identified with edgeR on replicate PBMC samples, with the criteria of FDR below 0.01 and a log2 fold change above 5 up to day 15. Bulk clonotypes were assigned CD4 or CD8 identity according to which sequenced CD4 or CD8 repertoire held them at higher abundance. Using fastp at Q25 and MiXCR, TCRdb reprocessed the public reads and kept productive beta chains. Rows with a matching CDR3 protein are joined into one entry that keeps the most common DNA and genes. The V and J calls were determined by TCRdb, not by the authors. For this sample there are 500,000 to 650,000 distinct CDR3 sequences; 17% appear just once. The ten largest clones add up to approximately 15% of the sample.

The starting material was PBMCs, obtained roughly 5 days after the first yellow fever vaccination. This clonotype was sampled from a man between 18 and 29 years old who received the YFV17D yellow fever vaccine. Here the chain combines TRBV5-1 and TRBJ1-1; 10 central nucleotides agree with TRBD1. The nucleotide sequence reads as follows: TGCGCCAGCAGCCCCGGGACAGGGGTTATGAACACTGAAGCTTTCTTT. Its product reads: CASSPGTGVMNTEAFF. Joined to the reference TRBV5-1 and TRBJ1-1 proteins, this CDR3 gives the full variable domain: KAGVTQTPRYLIKTRGQQVTLSCSPISGHRSVSWYQQTPGQGLQFLFEYFSETQRNKGNFPGRFSGRQFSNSRSEMNVSTLELGDSALYLCASSPGTGVMNTEAFFGQGTRLTVV.